The 27 T cell receptor beta chains below were found in one sample sequenced in a study of cytomegalovirus exposure and HLA in healthy donors. PCR primers comprised 60 Vbeta and 13 Jbeta primers. TCRdb keeps only in-frame clones here, not all; method: immunoSEQ multiplex PCR. The data contain some 110,000 clones, approximately 70% of them singletons. Sequences were obtained from PBMCs. The receptors originated from a man aged 25 to 40 in good health and CMV-seropositive.

This chain uses TRBV4-3 with TRBJ2-1; 9 bases are a match to TRBD2. The CDR3 length is 16 residues. CDR1 and CDR2 (germline): LGHNA, YSLEER. V lost 0 bases and J lost 7; bases outside the gene matches: 7. Written as DNA, the CDR3 is TGCGCCAGCAGCCAAGATGGTAGCGGGAGTCTTAATGAGCAGTTCTTC. Its protein is CASSQDGSGSLNEQFF.

This clone was counted between two and nine times. The genes are TRBV6-5 and TRBJ1-2, with 7 positions matching TRBD1. The CDR3 is 14 amino acids. The junction had 7 bases not matched to a gene; V was cut back by 2 bases and J by 7 bases. CDR1 and CDR2 (germline): MNHEY, SVGAGI. CDR3 residues: CASSYPGGFGGYTF. DNA for the CDR3: TGTGCCAGCAGTTACCCAGGGGGGTTCGGTGGCTACACCTTC.

V and J are TRBV13 and TRBJ2-7; D perhaps matches TRBD1 (6 bases). CDR1 is PRHDT, CDR2 FYEKMQ, per germline (reference sequence). V dropped 4 bases and J dropped 0 bases, with 19 bases sitting between them. The CDR3 is 17 amino acids. CDR3 nucleotide sequence: TGTGCCAGCAGCTCGCATGACAGGATTAGGAGCTCCTACGAGCAGTACTTC. This codes for CASSSHDRIRSSYEQYF.

The J gene is TRBJ2-7, the V gene TRBV5-4; 8 positions agree with TRBD2. J gave up 4 bases and V 7 bases, and 10 bases lay outside the gene matches. CDR3 length: 14 residues. The V gene's germline CDR1 is SGHNT and CDR2 YYREEE (reference sequence). In nucleotides, the CDR3 is TGTGCCAGCTTCCACGGGGGGGGGTTGTACGAGCAGTACGTC. Amino acid sequence: CASFHGGGLYEQYV.

V gene TRBV4-1 combines with J gene TRBJ2-1; 7 nucleotides line up with TRBD1. Trimming took 3 bases from V and 5 from J; bases not matched to a gene: 4. Per germline, CDR1 MGHRA and CDR2 YSYEKL. The CDR3 extends over 14 amino acids. CDR3 coding DNA: TGCGCCAGCAGCCACAGGGGGAAGGACAATGAGCAGTTCTTC. This sequence encodes CASSHRGKDNEQFF.

This chain joins TRBV5-1 and TRBJ2-2, with TRBD2 identical over 8 bases. CDR1 SGHRS and CDR2 YFSETQ come from the germline V gene. The CDR3 totals 15 residues. The V and J ends lost 3 bases and 2 bases, in that order; junction bases with no gene match: 3. The CDR3 is CASSSGGPNTGELFF. CDR3 coding DNA: TGCGCCAGCAGCTCGGGGGGGCCCAACACCGGGGAGCTGTTTTTT.

The gene calls are TRBV7-9 and TRBJ1-4; tentative D call: TRBD1 (5 bases). The V gene lost 5 bases and the J gene lost 4 bases, with 17 bases spanning the gap. Looked up from germline, CDR1 is SEHNR and CDR2 is FQNEAQ (reference sequence). This CDR3 comprises 16 residues. This CDR3 reads CASSIGRDGFNEKLFF. DNA of the CDR3: TGTGCCAGCAGCATCGGCAGGGATGGCTTTAATGAAAAACTGTTTTTT.

The genes are TRBV10-3 and TRBJ1-2; maybe TRBD1 (5 bases). Germline loops: CDR1 ENHRY, CDR2 SYGVKD. Trimming removed 4 bases from V and 5 bases from J, with 20 bases in between. The length of the CDR3 is 16 residues. CDR3 protein: CAISAPTVGGRYGYTF. The CDR3 DNA follows: TGTGCCATCAGTGCCCCTACGGTGGGGGGGAGGTATGGCTACACCTTC.

The rearrangement joins TRBV5-4 to TRBJ1-1, with D possibly matching TRBD1 (5 bases). CDR3 length equals 16 residues. The V end was cut by 0 bases, the J end by 0 bases, with 12 bases between. The germline V gene has CDR1 SGHNT and CDR2 YYREEE (reference sequence). CDR3 bases: TGTGCCAGCAGCTTGGGGGCAGGGCGGTTGAACACTGAAGCTTTCTTT. It translates to CASSLGAGRLNTEAFF.

The chain has TRBV18 and TRBJ1-1; 7 bases are a match to TRBD1. V shed 1 base and J 2 bases; nucleotides not matched to a gene: 7. The germline V gene encodes CDR1 KGHSH and CDR2 LQKENI. The CDR3 contains 16 residues. The DNA of the CDR3 is TGTGCCAGCTCACCACAAGCCGGGACAGCCAACACTGAAGCTTTCTTT. Amino acids: CASSPQAGTANTEAFF.

This clone was counted between two and nine times. The chain joins TRBV27 to TRBJ1-1; 8 nucleotides align to TRBD1. The CDR3 length is 16 residues. V trimming: 2 bases; J trimming: 0 bases; junction bases outside the gene matches: 5. Germline CDR1 and CDR2: MNHEY and SMNVEV (reference sequence). The CDR3 nucleotides read TGTGCCAGCAGTTTAACCCAGGGGGCTATGAACACTGAAGCTTTCTTT. The encoded protein is CASSLTQGAMNTEAFF.

V gene TRBV2 combines with J gene TRBJ1-6, with TRBD1 matching over 9 bases. The J segment lost 7 bases and the V segment lost 6 bases, leaving 13 bases of the junction unmatched. The germline V gene encodes CDR1 SNHLY and CDR2 FYNNEI. The CDR3 has 17 amino acids. The CDR3 reads CASRGGRQGVYNSPLHF. CDR3 DNA sequence: TGTGCCAGCAGGGGAGGAAGACAGGGGGTCTACAATTCACCCCTCCACTTT.

The genes are TRBV6-1 and TRBJ2-2; TRBD2 is a possible D gene (8 bases). Germline lookup yields CDR1 MNHNS and CDR2 SASEGT. V lost 4 bases, J lost 6 bases, and 15 bases lay in between. The CDR3 runs 15 residues. CDR3 loop: CASSVGRGPSGELFF. In DNA, the CDR3 is TGTGCCAGCAGTGTCGGGAGGGGGCCCTCCGGGGAGCTGTTTTTT.

The rearrangement links TRBV7-8 to TRBJ2-3, with 12 bases lining up with TRBD2. Germline assignment: CDR1 SGHVS and CDR2 FQNEAQ. The CDR3 length is 17 residues. V shed 4 bases, J shed 0 bases, and the junction held 5 bases outside the gene matches. The CDR3 protein is CASSSLAGGRSTDTQYF. The CDR3 nucleotides read TGTGCCAGCAGCTCCCTAGCGGGGGGGCGGAGCACAGATACGCAGTATTTT.

The chain joins TRBV19 to TRBJ1-1; D might be TRBD1 (6 bases). CDR3 size: 11 residues. Germline V gene lookup returns CDR1 LNHDA and CDR2 SQIVND (reference sequence). Trimming cost V 11 bases and J 7 bases, with 14 bases left between them. The CDR3 DNA is TGTGCCTCGGGGGGCGTAATTGAAGCTTTCTTT. Its protein is CASGGVIEAFF.

The genes are TRBV25-1 and TRBJ1-5; 8 positions agree with TRBD1. CDR1 MGHDK and CDR2 SYGVNS come from the germline V gene. The CDR3 covers 13 residues. J gave up 4 bases and V 4 bases, and 0 bases lay outside the gene matches. The CDR3 DNA reads as TGTGCCAGCAGTGGACAGGGGAATCAGCCCCAGCATTTT. Protein sequence: CASSGQGNQPQHF.

This sequence joins TRBV28 and TRBJ1-4; TRBD1 agrees at 8 bases. Germline values: CDR1 MDHEN, CDR2 SYDVKM. V dropped 5 bases and J dropped 6; count of bases not matched to a gene: 5. The CDR3 is 14 residues long. CDR3 region: CASSPGGADEKLFF. The CDR3 DNA reads as TGTGCCAGCAGTCCAGGGGGCGCAGATGAAAAACTGTTTTTT.

V and J are TRBV23-1 and TRBJ2-7, with TRBD1 matching over 8 bases. TRBV23-1 belongs to the ORF category, with a function that is uncertain. V was clipped by 3 bases and J by 3 bases; unmatched bases: 7. This CDR3 contains 15 residues. The CDR3 bases are TGCGCCAGCAGTCACTGGGGACAGGTGATCTACGAGCAGTACGTC. Amino acid sequence: CASSHWGQVIYEQYV.

The chain couples TRBV5-6 to TRBJ2-1; D may be TRBD1 (5 bases). Trimming shortened V by 1 base and J by 4 bases, and 12 bases separated the two germline ends. The CDR3 is 15 amino acids. The germline CDR1 and CDR2 sequences are SGHDT and YYEEEE. In DNA, the CDR3 is TGTGCCAGCAGCTTGAGAATCGACAGTTACAATGAGCAGTTCTTC. Amino acid sequence: CASSLRIDSYNEQFF.

For this clone: The junction departs from germline at one end; a sequencing error may be responsible. The V call is TRBV9, the J call TRBJ2-4, with D perhaps TRBD2 (5 bases). CDR1 is SGDLS, CDR2 YYNGEE, per germline. The CDR3 runs to 15 residues. This CDR3 reads CASSVGRVAKNSQYF. CDR3 nucleotides: TGTGCCAGCAGCGTAGGGCGGGTAGCCAAAAACAGTCAGTACTTC.

This chain links TRBV9 with TRBJ1-1; maybe TRBD1 (5 bases). The germline CDR1 and CDR2 sequences are SGDLS and YYNGEE. The CDR3 is 16 residues long. Trimming took off 0 bases at V and 4 bases at J, with 16 bases between the two ends. The CDR3 region is CASSVGSGGGVTEAFF. CDR3 DNA sequence: TGTGCCAGCAGCGTAGGATCGGGGGGAGGCGTCACTGAAGCTTTCTTT.

This chain uses TRBV9 with TRBJ2-1, with 9 bases fitting TRBD1. This CDR3 spans 19 amino acids. Germline V CDR1 and CDR2: SGDLS, YYNGEE. V gave up 1 base and J gave up 7 bases; unmatched junction bases: 18. CDR3 bases: TGTGCCAGCAGCGTATCGGGATCGACCGGGACAGGGCCTGAGAATGAGCAGTTCTTC. Its protein product is CASSVSGSTGTGPENEQFF.

In this sample, this clone turned up a few times. The chain employs TRBV6-1 and TRBJ1-2; 11 bases fit TRBD1. The V gene's germline CDR1 is MNHNS and CDR2 SASEGT. This CDR3 contains 13 residues. V was clipped by 5 bases and J by 8 bases; unmatched bases: 4. The CDR3 nucleotides read TGTGCCAGCAGTCCGGACAGGGGGCGAGGCTACACCTTC. It specifies CASSPDRGRGYTF.

This clone has only a few counts. The CDR3 reads CASSIAPTGGGSPLHF. CDR3 nucleotide sequence: TGTGCCAGTAGTATAGCGCCGACAGGGGGCGGCTCACCCCTCCACTTT. V gene TRBV19 combines with J gene TRBJ1-6; 10 bases align to TRBD1. Germline-derived CDR1 and CDR2 are LNHDA and SQIVND (reference sequence). The CDR3 has 16 amino acids. The V segment lost 1 base and the J segment 10 bases; nucleotides outside the gene matches: 7.

The chain combines TRBV7-3 with TRBJ2-2; TRBD2 matches at 9 bases. The CDR3 length is 17 residues. The germline V gene encodes CDR1 SGHTA and CDR2 FQGTGA. V lost 3 bases, J lost 1 base, and 6 bases stayed unmatched. CDR3 DNA: TGTGCCAGCAGCTTCACAGCGGGGGGTCTGAACACCGGGGAGCTGTTTTTT. Translating gives CASSFTAGGLNTGELFF.

This clone was seen only once. The V call is TRBV5-8, the J call TRBJ2-7; 8 positions agree with TRBD2. CDR1 and CDR2 from the germline V gene are SGHTS and YDEGEE. The CDR3 length is 15 residues. V dropped 0 bases and J dropped 5; count of bases not matched to a gene: 7. The CDR3 spells CASSLAIGLAHEQYF. In nucleotides, the CDR3 is TGTGCCAGCAGCTTGGCTATCGGACTAGCACACGAGCAGTACTTC.

This clone was seen a few times. The gene calls are TRBV29-1 and TRBJ2-1; perhaps TRBD2 as D (7 bases). Germline CDR1 and CDR2: SQVTM and ANQGSEA. V shed 1 base and J shed 1 base, with 17 bases lying between them. The CDR3 runs to 17 residues. The CDR3 here is CSVEGQGTIFSYNEQFF. The CDR3, as DNA: TGCAGCGTTGAAGGTCAGGGGACTATTTTTTCCTACAATGAGCAGTTCTTC.